These 3 T cell receptor beta chains were sequenced from one sample in a study of shared clonotypes between healthy human individuals. Clones were sequenced by immunoSEQ multiplex PCR, and TCRdb holds only the in-frame ones, with some missing. The table lists about 2.1 million clones, roughly 95% of them singletons, with less than 2% in the top ten. CD8 cells classed as naive were CD45RO-negative and positively selected for CCR7, excluding terminally differentiated effector memory CD45RA+ cells. The source material was naive CD8+ T cells from PBMCs. Receptors were obtained from a man between 18 and 29 years old in good health. Some clones in this sample may be carry-over from other donors' samples.

The chain joins TRBV5-8 to TRBJ2-1; D not resolved. Trimming removed 1 base at V and 10 bases at J, with 3 bases between. This CDR3 contains 10 residues. Germline-derived CDR1 and CDR2 are SGHTS and YDEGEE. The CDR3 region is CASSLQEQFF. The CDR3 nucleotides are TGTGCCAGCAGCTTGCAGGAGCAGTTCTTC.

The chain joins TRBV7-9 to TRBJ2-2; a possible D gene is TRBD2 (6 bases). Per germline, CDR1 SEHNR and CDR2 FQNEAQ (reference sequence). The ends were cut back, 6 bases at V and 2 bases at J, with 13 bases in the middle. The CDR3 is 15 amino acids. The CDR3 here is CASRVSGLNTGELFF. The CDR3 nucleotides are TGTGCCAGCAGGGTCTCGGGACTTAACACCGGGGAGCTGTTTTTT.

The chain uses TRBV5-1 and TRBJ2-7; 10 nucleotides line up with TRBD1. The ends lost 4 bases at V and 7 bases at J; junction bases unmatched: 8. This CDR3 is 14 amino acids long. The germline V gene encodes CDR1 SGHRS and CDR2 YFSETQ. The CDR3 coding sequence is TGCGCCAGCAGCCCGGGACAGGGGTCGTGGGAGCAGTACTTC. This encodes CASSPGQGSWEQYF.